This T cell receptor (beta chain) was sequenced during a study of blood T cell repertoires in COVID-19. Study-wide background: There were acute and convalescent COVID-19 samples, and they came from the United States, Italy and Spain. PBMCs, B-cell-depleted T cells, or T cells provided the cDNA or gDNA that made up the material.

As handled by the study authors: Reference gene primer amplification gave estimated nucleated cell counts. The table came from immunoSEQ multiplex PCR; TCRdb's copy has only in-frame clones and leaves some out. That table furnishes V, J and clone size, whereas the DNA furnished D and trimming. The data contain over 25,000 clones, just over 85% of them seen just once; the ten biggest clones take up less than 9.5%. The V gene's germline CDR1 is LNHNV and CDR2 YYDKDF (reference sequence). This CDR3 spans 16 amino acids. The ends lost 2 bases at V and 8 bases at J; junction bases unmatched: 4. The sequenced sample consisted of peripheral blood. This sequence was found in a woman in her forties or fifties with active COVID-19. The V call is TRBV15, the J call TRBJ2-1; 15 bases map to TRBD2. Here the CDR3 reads CATSRSGLAGGDEQFF. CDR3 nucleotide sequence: TGTGCCACCAGCAGATCCGGACTAGCGGGGGGGGATGAGCAGTTCTTC.